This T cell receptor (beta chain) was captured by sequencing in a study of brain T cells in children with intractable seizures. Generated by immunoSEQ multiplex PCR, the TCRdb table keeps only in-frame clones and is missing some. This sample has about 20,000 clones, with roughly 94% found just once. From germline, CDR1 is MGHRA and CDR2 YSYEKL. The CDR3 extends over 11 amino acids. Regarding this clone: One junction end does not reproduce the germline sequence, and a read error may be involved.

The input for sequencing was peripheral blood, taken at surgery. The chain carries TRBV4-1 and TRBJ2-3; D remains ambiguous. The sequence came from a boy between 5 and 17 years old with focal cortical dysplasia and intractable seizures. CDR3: CASRHGDTQYF. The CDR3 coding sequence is TGCGCCAGCCGCCACGGGGATACGCAGTATTTT.